This TCR beta chain emerged from a study of shared clonotypes between healthy human individuals (dated by TCRdb to about 2020). With respect to the entire study: Three men and a couple of women, aged 18 to 49 years, made up the cohort. Per donor, three plates each were used for CD4 naive and CD4 memory, two for CD8 naive, and one for CD8 memory. Blood TCR repertoires of about 5 healthy adults were deeply sequenced to estimate repertoire size and the extent of clonotype sharing between individuals. To increase sequencing depth and limit assay-specific biases, different laboratories used diverse techniques to prepare libraries and sequence TCR repertoires. Leukapheresis yielded between about 0.85 and 10 billion PBMCs per donor. On the study overall, not on this receptor specifically: Larger estimated clonotype richness was generally found for naive subsets than for memory subsets. Because the study included a small number of donors, the genetic and exposure-history diversity represented was limited. Higher generation probabilities were observed for clonotypes shared by all four sorted-subset donors than for non-shared clonotypes. Rarefaction of sorted-subset datasets indicated incomplete sequencing despite the large sequencing depth. Sampling was restricted to blood, and TCR repertoires in tissues likely differ from the TCR repertoires found in blood. Sharing across a handful of donors was observed for about 5% of naive CD4, about 4% of naive CD8, around 2.5% of memory CD4, and about 0.4% of memory CD8 clonotypes. Pairwise subsampling indicated that sequencing depth was expected to affect the degree of clonotype sharing among donors.

CDR3 length: 12 amino acids, cysteine to phenylalanine. This entry keeps only the CDR3 DNA: 36 bases, framed from base 1. The V end loses 5 bases and the J end loses 2 bases, and a stretch of 6 bases separates them. The germline V gene sets CDR1 to KGHSH and CDR2 to LQKENI. TCR CDR3 regions were amplified from genomic DNA by multiplex PCR using the deep immunoSEQ assay. For each cell subset, the extracted genomic DNA was distributed evenly across all wells of several immunoSEQ 96-well plates, and each plate served as one replicate. For sorted subsets, each replicate PCR was loaded with about 0.2 ug genomic DNA, equivalent to some 27,000 T cell genomes. Purified libraries were quantified with a Qubit 3.0 fluorometer, sized on a Bioanalyzer 2100, and re-quantified with the KAPA Library Quantification kit. Every immunoSEQ 96-well plate was sequenced on a dedicated single-read 150-cycle Illumina NextSeq 550 flow cell. On the authors' methods: Because the immunoSEQ output held only junctional sequences and lacked quality scores, the filtering could not match the filtering applied to full-length reads. Sequences were annotated with PyIR, a Python wrapper for IgBLAST v1.9, and V/J genes and CDR3 were assigned using IMGT germline references. Reads with weak V/J assignments (E-value above 1e-6), missing CDR3, stop codons, out-of-frame junctions, or ambiguous translated residues were removed. V3J clonotypes were defined as sequences sharing the same inferred V gene, J gene, and CDR3 amino acid sequence. Percentage overlap between repertoires was computed as shared unique clonotypes divided by the size of the smaller repertoire. RTK rarefaction, the Chao1 estimator, and Recon v2.1 estimates of unobserved clonotypes were used to assess repertoire richness. Generation probabilities for all TCRbeta clonotypes obtained by the gDNA method from a handful of donors were computed using OLGA. The table was pulled from immuneACCESS by TCRdb, which kept in-frame rearrangements only. Such tables lose some clones; where checked, under half of the loss comes from unresolved V genes, and the rest has no known cause. V and J calls and clone size are copied from that table; D and trimming were computed from the DNA. The sample records about a million clones, around three quarters of which are singletons. Clones ranked in the top ten supply about 0.89% of the sample.

The donors were healthy, HIV-negative adults with no recently reported acute infections or vaccinations. Every donor was a Caucasian adult living in Nashville, Tennessee, USA. CD4+ T cells were enriched through magnetic negative selection, after which naive cells were positively selected on CD45RA and the remaining negative fraction served as the memory subset. After blood collection by leukapheresis, PBMCs were isolated using Ficoll-Histopaque density gradient centrifugation and then cryopreserved in the vapor phase of liquid nitrogen. Purity and quantity of every magnetically sorted T cell population were checked by analytical flow cytometry. Genomic DNA was isolated from every sorted fraction and measured by UV absorbance on a Nanodrop 2000c. On this clone: It has no known antigen specificity. No base quality values were provided; no much bigger clone lies one nucleotide off.

The sequence was collected from a young man in good health. Some clones in this sample may be carry-over from other donors' samples. The receptor chain draws on TRBV18 and TRBJ1-1, with the D gene uncertain. Sequencing input: memory CD4+ T cells from PBMCs. Interpreted using the paper, the cell subset or site label stands for: CD45RA-negative fraction. The sequenced DNA: TGTGCCAGCTCAGACCGTAACACTGAAGCTTTCTTT. This translates into CASSDRNTEAFF.